A single sample gave rise to the 18 T cell receptor beta chains below, sequenced in a study of response to subunit inactivated influenza vaccine. A single record per CDR3 protein comes from TCRdb applying MiXCR to the RT-PCR reads. Here the sample spans over 750,000 distinct CDR3 sequences, 21% being singletons. The material sequenced was PBMCs from blood, taken more than 4 days after vaccination. The receptors derive from a middle-aged man who received an inactivated influenza vaccine.

In its sample, this clonotype was seen a few times. V is TRBV15 and J is TRBJ2-1, with D uncertain. Trimming took off 4 bases at V and 9 bases at J, with 22 bases between the two ends. Germline V gives CDR1 LNHNV, CDR2 YYDKDF (reference sequence). The CDR3 spans 16 residues. The CDR3 spells CATSIRLAHALGEQFF. DNA of the CDR3: TGTGCCACCAGCATACGCCTGGCTCACGCGTTGGGTGAGCAGTTCTTC.

The rearrangement uses TRBV12-3 or TRBV12-4 and TRBJ1-2; 9 bases map to TRBD1. V was clipped by 5 bases and J by 2 bases; unmatched bases: 12. The CDR3 contains 17 residues. The CDR3 DNA sequence: TGTGCCAGCAGTGGATTCCGGGACAGGGCGGTGAACTATGGCTACACCTTC. Its translation is CASSGFRDRAVNYGYTF.

The table lists this clonotype with a few counts. The chain recombines TRBV5-1 with TRBJ1-4; D is unresolved. V lost 5 bases and J lost 0, with 14 bases in between. CDR1 is SGHRS and CDR2 is YFSETQ in the germline V gene. This CDR3 has 16 amino acids. This chain's CDR3 is CASRREDGATNEKLFF. The CDR3 DNA reads as TGCGCCAGCAGACGGGAGGACGGGGCAACTAATGAAAAACTGTTTTTT.

This clonotype was counted a few times. The genes are TRBV29-1 and TRBJ1-2, with D possibly matching TRBD1 (6 bases). The germline gives CDR1 SQVTM, CDR2 ANQGSEA. V lost 4 bases and J 0 bases, leaving 18 bases between the germline ends. This CDR3 has 16 amino acids. The CDR3 is CSVGPRQVGSNYGYTF. The DNA for the CDR3 is TGCAGCGTTGGGCCGAGACAGGTCGGGTCTAACTATGGCTACACCTTC.

This clonotype was picked up a small number of times. V usage is TRBV6-5 and J usage is TRBJ2-7; 7 bases fit TRBD1. The CDR3 loop spans 15 amino acids. The V gene's germline CDR1 is MNHEY and CDR2 SVGAGI. The junction had 8 bases not matched to a gene; V was cut back by 0 bases and J by 6 bases. This chain's CDR3 is CASSYSRQGNSEQYF. The CDR3, as DNA: TGTGCCAGCAGTTACTCGAGACAGGGAAACTCCGAGCAGTACTTC.

J is TRBJ2-1 and V is TRBV7-3; possible D gene TRBD2, 6 bases. The CDR3 spans 15 residues. Germline V lookup: CDR1 SGHTA, CDR2 FQGTGA. V shed 2 bases and J shed 4 bases, with 12 bases lying between them. DNA for the CDR3: TGTGCCAGCAGCTTAGGTACTAGCAAATACAATGAGCAGTTCTTC. Protein sequence: CASSLGTSKYNEQFF.

The chain joins TRBV19 to TRBJ1-5, with a possible D match to TRBD1 (5 bases). V shed 5 bases and J shed 0 bases, with 11 bases lying between them. This CDR3 has 15 residues. Germline V lookup: CDR1 LNHDA, CDR2 SQIVND (reference sequence). The CDR3 nucleotides read TGTGCCAGTAGTGTAACGGGACTTAGCAATCAGCCCCAGCATTTT. Protein product: CASSVTGLSNQPQHF.

The V gene is TRBV12-3 or TRBV12-4, the J gene TRBJ2-1, with D hard to call. V lost 3 bases and J lost 0, with 6 bases in between. The length of the CDR3 is 14 residues. The CDR3 sequence is CASSFGVSYNEQFF. CDR3 in DNA: TGTGCCAGCAGTTTCGGCGTCTCCTACAATGAGCAGTTCTTC.

This chain uses TRBV3-1 with TRBJ1-2, with D perhaps matching TRBD1 (5 bases). This CDR3 comprises 14 residues. Trimming removed 4 bases at V and 6 bases at J, with 15 bases between. Per germline, CDR1 LGHDT and CDR2 YNNKEL (reference sequence). CDR3 sequence: CASSLRFRADGYTF. For the CDR3, the DNA is TGTGCCAGCAGCCTACGGTTCAGGGCTGATGGCTACACCTTC.

This clonotype was seen ten or more times. The chain is built from TRBV7-2 and TRBJ2-1; D possibly corresponds to TRBD2 (6 bases). The CDR3 loop spans 16 amino acids. Trimming took off 2 bases at V and 0 bases at J, with 11 bases between the two ends. Germline values: CDR1 SGHTA, CDR2 FQGNSA. CDR3 residues: CASSLYGGISYNEQFF. CDR3 bases: TGTGCCAGCAGCTTATACGGCGGGATCTCCTACAATGAGCAGTTCTTC.

This clonotype was seen more than once but under ten times. The chain employs TRBV5-1 and TRBJ2-7; the D gene is possibly TRBD2 (6 bases). The CDR3 covers 14 residues. CDR1 and CDR2 (germline): SGHRS, YFSETQ. With 0 bases removed from V and 3 bases from J, the gap between germline ends came to 10 bases. CDR3 DNA sequence: TGCGCCAGCAGCTTGGGTGCGGGGAACTACGAGCAGTACTTC. Its protein product is CASSLGAGNYEQYF. Combining the CDR3 with reference TRBV5-1 and TRBJ2-7 gives the whole variable domain KAGVTQTPRYLIKTRGQQVTLSCSPISGHRSVSWYQQTPGQGLQFLFEYFSETQRNKGNFPGRFSGRQFSNSRSEMNVSTLELGDSALYLCASSLGAGNYEQYFGPGTRLTVT.

As to this clonotype: At one boundary the junction diverges from the germline segment, which might be a read error. The V and J genes are TRBV9 and TRBJ2-1; the match to TRBD2 covers 11 bases. Germline V gene sequence: CDR1 SGDLS, CDR2 YYNGEE. The CDR3 loop spans 12 amino acids. The CDR3 loop reads CASSAPTSGVLF. For the CDR3, the DNA is TGTGCCAGCAGCGCACCGACTAGCGGGGTGCTCTTC.

The rearrangement uses TRBV20-1 and TRBJ2-4; D remains unclear. The length of the CDR3 is 15 residues. CDR1 and CDR2 (germline): DFQATT, SNEGSKA (reference sequence). V was clipped by 6 bases and J by 0 bases, with 15 bases between them. Here the CDR3 DNA reads TGCAGTGCCGGCAAGAACACCCTAGCCAAAAACATTCAGTACTTC. This encodes CSAGKNTLAKNIQYF.

This sequence joins TRBV14 and TRBJ2-3; TRBD1 might be the D (6 bases). This CDR3 contains 14 residues. V gave up 4 bases and J gave up 1 base, with 9 bases separating them. Germline V gives CDR1 SGHDN, CDR2 FVKESK. The CDR3 DNA sequence: TGTGCCAGCAGCCCGCACAGGGGCACAGATACGCAGTATTTT. Translated, it gives CASSPHRGTDTQYF.

This clonotype turned up a few times. The V call is TRBV12-3 or TRBV12-4, the J call TRBJ2-3; 8 bases align to TRBD2. The CDR3 totals 14 residues. Unmatched junction bases numbered 5, after V lost 7 bases and J lost 2 bases. The CDR3 bases are TGTGCCAGCACCATTAGCGGGAACACAGATACGCAGTATTTT. Protein sequence: CASTISGNTDTQYF.

This clonotype was counted a few times. The chain couples TRBV12-3 or TRBV12-4 to TRBJ2-2; perhaps D is TRBD1 or TRBD2 (6 bases each). V was pared by 6 bases and J by 6 bases, with 11 bases between. There are 13 residues in the CDR3. This chain's CDR3 is CASRIGGPGELFF. DNA for the CDR3: TGTGCCAGCAGGATCGGGGGCCCCGGGGAGCTGTTTTTT.

The rearrangement uses TRBV25-1 and TRBJ1-1, with no clear D. V shed 0 bases and J shed 4 bases, with 3 bases lying between them. The germline V gene has CDR1 MGHDK and CDR2 SYGVNS. The CDR3 covers 12 residues. CDR3 residues: CASSEYSTEAFF. The CDR3 nucleotides read TGTGCCAGCAGTGAATATAGCACTGAAGCTTTCTTT.

This clonotype was observed many times. The rearrangement uses TRBV29-1 and TRBJ2-1, with 9 bases lining up with TRBD1. The germline V gene has CDR1 SQVTM and CDR2 ANQGSEA. The CDR3 is made up of 14 amino acids. The CDR3 DNA sequence: TGCAGTGGACGAGGGACAGGGTCCTACAATGAGCAGTTCTTC. This encodes CSGRGTGSYNEQFF.